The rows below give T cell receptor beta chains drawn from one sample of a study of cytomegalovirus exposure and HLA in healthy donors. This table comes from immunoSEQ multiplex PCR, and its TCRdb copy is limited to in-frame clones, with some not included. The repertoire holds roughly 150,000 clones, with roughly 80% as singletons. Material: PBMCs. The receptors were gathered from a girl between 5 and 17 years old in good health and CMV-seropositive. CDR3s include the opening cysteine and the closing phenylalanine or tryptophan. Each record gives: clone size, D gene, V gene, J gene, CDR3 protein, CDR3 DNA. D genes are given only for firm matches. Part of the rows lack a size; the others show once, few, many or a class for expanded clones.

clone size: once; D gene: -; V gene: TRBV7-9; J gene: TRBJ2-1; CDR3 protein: CASSLGGSFYNEQFF; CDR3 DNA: TGTGCCAGCAGCTTAGGCGGTAGCTTCTACAATGAGCAGTTCTTC
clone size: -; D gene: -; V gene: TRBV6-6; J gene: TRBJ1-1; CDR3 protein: CASSMGQELTEAFF; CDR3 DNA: TGTGCCAGCAGCATGGGACAAGAGCTCACTGAAGCTTTCTTT
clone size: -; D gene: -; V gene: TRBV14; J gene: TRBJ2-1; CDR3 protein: CASSQDQGDCFCGGSYNEQFF; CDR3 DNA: TGTGCCAGCAGCCAAGATCAAGGTGATTGTTTTTGTGGGGGGTCCTACAATGAGCAGTTCTTC
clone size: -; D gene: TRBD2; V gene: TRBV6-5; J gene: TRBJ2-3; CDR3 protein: CASRTLAGTDTQYF; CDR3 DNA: TGTGCCAGCAGAACACTAGCGGGCACAGATACGCAGTATTTT
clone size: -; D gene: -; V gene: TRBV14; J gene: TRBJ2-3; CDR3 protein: CASSRWDGGSFGDTQYF; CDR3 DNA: TGTGCCAGCAGCCGATGGGACGGAGGGTCATTCGGAGATACGCAGTATTTT
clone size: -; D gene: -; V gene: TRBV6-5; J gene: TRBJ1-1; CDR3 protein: CASSYGPGEYTEAFF; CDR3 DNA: TGTGCCAGCAGTTACGGCCCGGGGGAGTACACTGAAGCTTTCTTT
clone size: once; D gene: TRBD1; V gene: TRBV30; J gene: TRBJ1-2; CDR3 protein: CAWSVGTGGHYGYTF; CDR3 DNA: TGTGCCTGGAGTGTGGGGACAGGGGGACATTATGGCTACACCTTC
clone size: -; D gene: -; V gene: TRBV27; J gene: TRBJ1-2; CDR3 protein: CASRIAITGYYGYTF; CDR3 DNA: TGTGCCAGCAGAATAGCAATTACAGGTTACTATGGCTACACCTTC
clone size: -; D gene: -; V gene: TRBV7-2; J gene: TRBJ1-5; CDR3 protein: CASSVLYGASQPQHF; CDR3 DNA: TGTGCCAGCAGCGTCCTGTATGGGGCTAGTCAGCCCCAGCATTTT
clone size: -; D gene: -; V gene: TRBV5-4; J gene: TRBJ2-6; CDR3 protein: CASSWGGHTISGANVLTF; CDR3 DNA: TGTGCCAGCAGTTGGGGGGGCCATACGATCTCTGGGGCCAACGTCCTGACTTTC
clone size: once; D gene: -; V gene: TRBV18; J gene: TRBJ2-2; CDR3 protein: CASSPRSLPGELFF; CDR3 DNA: TGTGCCAGCTCACCCCGGAGCTTACCCGGGGAGCTGTTTTTT
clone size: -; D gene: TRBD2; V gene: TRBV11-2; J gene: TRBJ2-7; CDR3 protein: CASSVRLAGYEQYF; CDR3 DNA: TGTGCCAGCAGCGTGAGACTAGCGGGCTACGAGCAGTACTTC
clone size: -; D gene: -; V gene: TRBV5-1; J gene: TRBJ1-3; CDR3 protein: CASSSTRVGSGNTIYF; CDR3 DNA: TGCGCCAGCAGCTCAACCAGGGTGGGCTCTGGAAACACCATATATTTT
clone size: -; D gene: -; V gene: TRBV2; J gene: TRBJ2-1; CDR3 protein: CASGRISYNEQFF; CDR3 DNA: TGTGCCAGCGGCAGGATCTCCTACAATGAGCAGTTCTTC
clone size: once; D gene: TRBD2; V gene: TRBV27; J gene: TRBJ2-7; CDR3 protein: CASSFQRGVSSYEQYF; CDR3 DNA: TGTGCCAGCAGTTTCCAGCGGGGGGTCAGCTCCTACGAGCAGTACTTC
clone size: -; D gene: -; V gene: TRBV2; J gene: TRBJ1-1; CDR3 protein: CASSEARMNTEAFF; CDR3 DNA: TGTGCCAGCAGTGAAGCGCGTATGAACACTGAAGCTTTCTTT
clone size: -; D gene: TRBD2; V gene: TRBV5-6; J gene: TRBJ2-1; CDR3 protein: CASSLVLGTSYNEQFF; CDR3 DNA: TGTGCCAGCAGCTTGGTTTTAGGGACTAGCTACAATGAGCAGTTCTTC
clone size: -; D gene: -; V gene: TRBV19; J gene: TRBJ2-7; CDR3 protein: CASSTRTGRF; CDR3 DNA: TGTGCCAGTAGTACGCGGACTGGGCGTTTC
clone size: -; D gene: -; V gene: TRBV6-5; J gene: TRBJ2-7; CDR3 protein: CASSPHPESGEQYF; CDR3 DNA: TGTGCCAGCAGTCCCCACCCAGAATCAGGCGAGCAGTACTTC
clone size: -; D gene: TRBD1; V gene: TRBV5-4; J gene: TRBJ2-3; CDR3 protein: CASRYRTGEATDTQYF; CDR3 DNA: TGTGCCAGCAGATACCGGACAGGCGAAGCGACAGATACGCAGTATTTT